The rows below give T cell receptor beta chains drawn from one sample of a study of T-cell reconstitution after alpha-beta-depleted transplantation in children. MiXCR, run by TCRdb on the PCR reads, gives a single entry per CDR3 protein. The table has about 340,000 distinct CDR3 sequences, under 13% seen once. The sample was PBMCs from the stem cell graft donor, taken from the stem cell graft. The source of these receptors is a human donor who donated a stem cell graft to a child with acute lymphoblastic leukemia. Each CDR3 is given with its conserved first and last residue. D genes are given only for firm matches. The size field is filled for only some rows; it gives once, few, many or a size class.

>NA|TRBV3-1|TRBJ2-5|NA
TGTGCCAGCAGCCAAGTTCACGGGAAGACCCAGTACTTC
CASSQVHGKTQYF
>NA|TRBV12-3/TRBV12-4|TRBJ2-3|few
TGTGCCAGCAGTCCCCCGACAGGGACTCCCGGTGGAGTCACGCAGTATTTT
CASSPPTGTPGGVTQYF
>TRBD2|TRBV20-1|TRBJ2-1|few
TGCAGTGCTACCGATACTAGCGCCAACTACAATGAGCAGTTCTTC
CSATDTSANYNEQFF
>NA|TRBV6-4|TRBJ2-2|NA
TGTGCCAGCAGTGACTCTTGGAGGGGAGCGAACACCGGGGAGCTGTTTTTT
CASSDSWRGANTGELFF
>NA|TRBV5-6|TRBJ1-1|few
TGTGCCAGCAGCAATGCGGTCCCCCGGGGGAACACTGAAGCTTTCTTT
CASSNAVPRGNTEAFF
>TRBD1|TRBV12-3/TRBV12-4|TRBJ2-1|few
TGTGCCAGCAGTTATGGGGACAGGAGCTCCTACAATGAGCAGTTCTTC
CASSYGDRSSYNEQFF
>NA|TRBV20-1|TRBJ2-4|NA
TGCAGTGCTCCTCCCGGGACGACCGCGGCCAAAAACATTCAGTACTTC
CSAPPGTTAAKNIQYF
>TRBD2|TRBV7-7|TRBJ2-3|many
TGTGCTAGCAGTACTAGCGGAGGCGCAGATACGCAGTATTTT
CASSTSGGADTQYF
>NA|TRBV20-1|TRBJ1-1|NA
TGCAGTGCTATCAGGGTCGTACTCACTGAAGCTTTCTTT
CSAIRVVLTEAFF
>NA|TRBV3-1|TRBJ2-1|NA
TGTGCCAGCAGCCAAGTTCGACGACGGGGTCCAGAGGACAATGAGCAGTTCTTC
CASSQVRRRGPEDNEQFF
>NA|TRBV21-1|TRBJ1-4|once
TGTGCCAGCAGCACACAGACAGGGGGGAATGGGGAAAAACTGTTTTTT
CASSTQTGGNGEKLFF
>NA|TRBV11-2|TRBJ2-2|NA
TGTGCCAGCCCTTCCACCGGGGAGCTGTTTTTT
CASPSTGELFF
>NA|TRBV29-1|TRBJ2-3|few
TGCAGAGCCCTAGATCCTCGAGGAGGGAACACAGATACGCAGTATTTT
CRALDPRGGNTDTQYF
>TRBD2|TRBV7-6|TRBJ2-7|few
TGTGCCAGCAGCTTAGGCCAGGGCGGGGGCTACGAGCAGTACTTC
CASSLGQGGGYEQYF
>NA|TRBV5-1|TRBJ1-4|NA
TGCGCCAGCAGCCCCGGGGTGGCAAATGAAAAACTGTTTTTT
CASSPGVANEKLFF
>NA|TRBV29-1|TRBJ2-1|few
TGCAGCGTTGAAGATCCGACGGTCTACAATGAGCAGTTCTTC
CSVEDPTVYNEQFF
>TRBD1|TRBV20-1|TRBJ2-1|NA
TGCAGTGCTAGAGAGCCACCCTCCCCGGACAGGGTATGGGACAATGAGCAGTTCTTC
CSAREPPSPDRVWDNEQFF
>NA|TRBV27|TRBJ2-3|many
TGTGCCAGCAGTGCCGTCGGGAATGAACCAGATACGCAGTATTTT
CASSAVGNEPDTQYF
>NA|TRBV20-1|TRBJ2-5|many
TGCAGTGCTAGAGAAGGGAAAGAGACCCAGTACTTC
CSAREGKETQYF
>NA|TRBV12-3/TRBV12-4|TRBJ1-6|few
TGTGCCAGCAGTTTAGACTGGGGTCAGGATTCACCCCTCCACTTT
CASSLDWGQDSPLHF
>NA|TRBV4-1|TRBJ1-5|few
TGCGCCAGCAGGTTGGGACCGCGGAGTCAGCCCCAGCATTTT
CASRLGPRSQPQHF
>NA|TRBV5-8|TRBJ2-1|NA
TGTGCCAGCAGCTTGATGGGGGCGGCCTACAATGAGCAGTTCTTC
CASSLMGAAYNEQFF
>NA|TRBV5-1|TRBJ1-1|NA
TGCGCCAGCAGGGTCGAATCGAACACTGAAGCTTTCTTT
CASRVESNTEAFF
>NA|TRBV27|TRBJ2-1|many
TGTGCCAGCAGTTTAAACTCCAACTCCTACAATGAGCAGTTCTTC
CASSLNSNSYNEQFF
>TRBD2|TRBV4-2|TRBJ2-7|NA
TGTGCCAGCAGCCAAGGTCAAGCGGGAAACTACGAGCAGTACTTC
CASSQGQAGNYEQYF
>NA|TRBV29-1|TRBJ2-2|NA
TGCAGCGTGGGCGGACTGGGGGCCGGGGAGCTGTTTTTT
CSVGGLGAGELFF
>NA|TRBV5-6|TRBJ2-7|few
TGTGCCAGCAGCTCGAGGGGGGGGCAGGTCACCTACGAGCAGTACTTC
CASSSRGGQVTYEQYF
>TRBD1|TRBV20-1|TRBJ2-7|many
TGCAGTGCTAGGGTAATAGGGACAGGGAGGTACGAGCAGTACTTC
CSARVIGTGRYEQYF
>TRBD1|TRBV28|TRBJ1-5|NA
TGTGCCAGCAGTTTCCGAACAGGGGTTAGCAATCAGCCCCAGCATTTT
CASSFRTGVSNQPQHF
>NA|TRBV9|TRBJ1-5|once
TGTGCCAGCAGCCAACCAGGGGGCAATCAGCCCCAGCATTTT
CASSQPGGNQPQHF
>TRBD1|TRBV4-3|TRBJ2-2|NA
TGCGCCAGCAGCCAAGGGGTATGGACAGGGAACACCGGGGAGCTGTTTTTT
CASSQGVWTGNTGELFF
>NA|TRBV29-1|TRBJ2-7|NA
TGCAGCGCCGTTAAAGGCTACGAGCAGTACTTC
CSAVKGYEQYF
>TRBD2|TRBV28|TRBJ2-1|NA
TGTGCCAGCAGTTTGCCCAGCGGGACGGGCAATGAGCAGTTCTTC
CASSLPSGTGNEQFF
>NA|TRBV9|TRBJ2-1|NA
TGTGCCAGCAGCGCCGGACCCACGAATGAGCAGTTCTTC
CASSAGPTNEQFF
>TRBD1|TRBV28|TRBJ1-5|few
TGTGCCAGCAGTTTTGAGACAGGGGGCTATAGCAATCAGCCCCAGCATTTT
CASSFETGGYSNQPQHF
>TRBD1|TRBV12-3/TRBV12-4|TRBJ2-7|many
TGTGCCAGCAGTTTAGCTCTGGCCCAGGGGGCCTACGAGCAGTACTTC
CASSLALAQGAYEQYF
>NA|TRBV9|TRBJ2-7|few
TGTGCCAGCAGCTCCCGACAGACCTCCTACGAGCAGTACTTC
CASSSRQTSYEQYF
>TRBD2|TRBV7-2|TRBJ2-7|many
TGTGCCAGCAGCCCGGGACTAGCGGTTTACGAGCAGTACTTC
CASSPGLAVYEQYF
>NA|TRBV29-1|TRBJ2-7|NA
TGCAGCGTTGAAACCTACAGTTTAGAGTACTTC
CSVETYSLEYF
>TRBD2|TRBV7-3|TRBJ2-2|NA
TGTGCCAGCAGCTTAGCGGGAGTGACCACCGGGGAGCTGTTTTTT
CASSLAGVTTGELFF
>TRBD2|TRBV12-3/TRBV12-4|TRBJ2-5|many
TGTGCCAGCAGCCCAGGACTAGCGGGAGTTGAGACCCAGTACTTC
CASSPGLAGVETQYF
>NA|TRBV20-1|TRBJ1-2|many
TGCAGTGCCCCGCGAGGGGATACTAACTATGGCTACACCTTC
CSAPRGDTNYGYTF
>TRBD1|TRBV12-3/TRBV12-4|TRBJ1-1|few
TGTGCCAGCAGACTAGACAGGGGGAACACTGAAGCTTTCTTT
CASRLDRGNTEAFF
>TRBD2|TRBV4-3|TRBJ2-1|NA
TGCGCCAGCAGCCGGTCCTCGAGCGGGAGGAGGTACAATGAGCAGTTCTTC
CASSRSSSGRRYNEQFF
>NA|TRBV30|TRBJ2-5|NA
TGTGCCTGGAGTATGTCTGGGCGGGACGAGACCCAGTACTTC
CAWSMSGRDETQYF
>TRBD2|TRBV20-1|TRBJ2-1|many
TGCAGTGCCCCTTGGGCGGGAGACTACAATGAGCAGTTCTTC
CSAPWAGDYNEQFF